The 31 T cell receptor beta chains below all came from one sample that was sequenced in a study of memory B cells and T cells in multiple sclerosis. Produced via immunoSEQ multiplex PCR; TCRdb's table is partial and in-frame only. The data contain around 620 clones, 75% to 80% of them singletons. The sequenced sample was brain tissue. These TCRs come from a human donor with multiple sclerosis.

Of note for this clone: Relative to the germline gene, one junction end is altered; a read error may explain this. The CDR3 nucleotides read TGTGCCAGCAGCCTAGACAGGGGGGCGTACTCTGGGGCCAACGTCCTGACCTTC. It is translated as CASSLDRGAYSGANVLTF. V gene TRBV7-2 combines with J gene TRBJ2-6; the match to TRBD1 covers 9 bases. Germline-derived CDR1 and CDR2 are SGHTA and FQGNSA. The CDR3 contains 18 residues.

The rearrangement uses TRBV7-9 and TRBJ1-6; 9 bases align to TRBD1. Germline CDR1 and CDR2: SEHNR and FQNEAQ (reference sequence). The junction had 5 bases not matched to a gene; V was cut back by 6 bases and J by 2 bases. The CDR3 contains 16 residues. The CDR3 coding sequence is TGTGCCAGCAGGGGACAGGGTAGCGCCTATAATTCACCCCTCCACTTT. As protein: CASRGQGSAYNSPLHF.

This sequence joins TRBV29-1 and TRBJ2-7; 10 bases are a match to TRBD1. V was clipped by 8 bases and J by 5 bases; unmatched bases: 9. This CDR3 has 13 residues. The V gene's germline CDR1 is SQVTM and CDR2 ANQGSEA. CDR3 in DNA: TGCAGCTTCCGACAGGGGGCAGGGAACGAGCAGTACTTC. It specifies CSFRQGAGNEQYF.

As DNA, the CDR3 is TGTGCCAGCAGAATACCCACAGGGGACGACTATGGCTACACCTTC. This translates into CASRIPTGDDYGYTF. This chain joins TRBV6-6 and TRBJ1-2; 7 positions match TRBD1. This CDR3 is built from 15 residues. CDR1 MNHNY and CDR2 SVGAGI come from the germline V gene (reference sequence). The ends lost 6 bases at V and 3 bases at J; junction bases unmatched: 10.

The rearrangement joins TRBV6-1 to TRBJ2-3; 10 nucleotides match TRBD2. The CDR3 sequence is 15 residues long. The germline V gene encodes CDR1 MNHNS and CDR2 SASEGT. V dropped 8 bases and J dropped 1; count of bases not matched to a gene: 6. CDR3 region: CASGGGTSGTDTQYF. CDR3 nucleotides: TGTGCCAGCGGTGGCGGGACTAGCGGCACAGATACGCAGTATTTT.

The chain uses TRBV4-1 and TRBJ1-5; possibly TRBD1 for D (6 bases). V was clipped by 1 base and J by 1 base, with 11 bases between them. This CDR3 comprises 16 residues. Germline V gives CDR1 MGHRA, CDR2 YSYEKL. The chain's CDR3 is CASSQAQGLSNQPQHF. In nucleotides, the CDR3 is TGCGCCAGCAGCCAAGCACAGGGATTGAGCAATCAGCCCCAGCATTTT.

The V gene is TRBV5-4, the J gene TRBJ1-1; 7 nucleotides agree with TRBD1. This CDR3 has 16 amino acids. Germline CDR1 reads SGHNT; CDR2 reads YYREEE (reference sequence). With V trimmed by 4 bases and J by 3 bases, 12 bases remained unmatched. Here the CDR3 DNA reads TGTGCCAGCAGCCTGACAGGGTGGAAGCGGGACACTGAAGCTTTCTTT. It translates to CASSLTGWKRDTEAFF.

The chain combines TRBV27 with TRBJ2-1, with D uncertain. The CDR3 sequence is 12 residues long. The ends were cut back, 5 bases at V and 8 bases at J, with 10 bases in the middle. Germline V gene sequence: CDR1 MNHEY, CDR2 SMNVEV (reference sequence). CDR3 sequence (DNA): TGTGCCAGCAGTCCCCCAGGCGATGAGCAGTTCTTC. It encodes CASSPPGDEQFF.

This chain connects TRBV14 to TRBJ2-5; 7 bases are shared with TRBD1. In germline, CDR1 is SGHDN, CDR2 FVKESK. With V trimmed by 1 base and J by 4 bases, 9 bases remained unmatched. The CDR3 length is 16 residues. The CDR3 nucleotides are TGTGCCAGCAGCCAAGGAAGTAGGGGGCTCCGAGAGACCCAGTACTTC. Translated, it gives CASSQGSRGLRETQYF. Supplemented by reference TRBV14 and TRBJ2-5, the full variable domain reads EAGVTQFPSHSVIEKGQTVTLRCDPISGHDNLYWYRRVMGKEIKFLLHFVKESKQDESGMPNNRFLAERTGGTYSTLKVQPAELEDSGVYFCASSQGSRGLRETQYFGPGTRLLVL.

The chain combines TRBV25-1 with TRBJ2-5; TRBD1 might be the D (5 bases). V lost 5 bases and J lost 1, with 8 bases in between. Germline CDR1 is MGHDK and CDR2 is SYGVNS. The CDR3 is 13 residues long. For the CDR3, the DNA is TGTGCCAGCAGTCGGCAGGGCCAAGAGACCCAGTACTTC. Its protein is CASSRQGQETQYF.

The chain carries TRBV27 and TRBJ1-1; 7 bases are shared with TRBD1. The ends lost 5 bases at V and 7 bases at J; junction bases unmatched: 7. The CDR3 length is 13 residues. Per the germline V gene, CDR1 is MNHEY and CDR2 is SMNVEV (reference sequence). CDR3 protein: CASSLFTGDEAFF. The CDR3 DNA follows: TGTGCCAGCAGTCTTTTTACAGGGGATGAAGCTTTCTTT.

The chain couples TRBV18 to TRBJ2-1; D is possibly TRBD2 (7 bases). In germline, CDR1 is KGHSH, CDR2 LQKENI. V lost 1 base, J lost 5 bases, and 15 bases lay in between. The CDR3 spans 16 residues. This chain's CDR3 is CASSPRLGGPNNEQFF. CDR3 nucleotide sequence: TGTGCCAGCTCACCACGACTCGGGGGGCCCAACAATGAGCAGTTCTTC.

J is TRBJ1-2 and V is TRBV2, with 8 positions matching TRBD1. Germline assignment: CDR1 SNHLY and CDR2 FYNNEI. The CDR3 runs to 15 residues. After removal of 5 bases from V and 7 bases from J, the junction contained 12 bases not matched to a gene. CDR3 sequence (DNA): TGTGCCAGCAGTTATTGGACAGGGACAAAGGCTGGCTACACCTTC. Amino acids: CASSYWTGTKAGYTF.

V gene TRBV11-2 combines with J gene TRBJ2-7; 11 positions agree with TRBD1. The CDR3 consists of 14 residues. CDR1 SGHAT and CDR2 FQNNGV come from the germline V gene. Germline trimming cut 6 bases from V and 2 bases from J; bases unmatched to any gene: 3. This CDR3 reads CASRGTGGTYEQYF. Here the CDR3 DNA reads TGTGCCAGCAGGGGGACAGGGGGGACCTACGAGCAGTACTTC. Full variable domain (outside the CDR3, taken from reference TRBV11-2 and TRBJ2-7): EAGVAQSPRYKIIEKRQSVAFWCNPISGHATLYWYQQILGQGPKLLIQFQNNGVVDDSQLPKDRFSAERLKGVDSTLKIQPAKLEDSAVYLCASRGTGGTYEQYFGPGTRLTVT.

This clone was detected once. The V gene is TRBV7-9, the J gene TRBJ1-2; 7 nucleotides match TRBD1. CDR3 length: 15 residues. J gave up 3 bases and V 1 base, and 5 bases lay outside the gene matches. Germline V gene lookup returns CDR1 SEHNR and CDR2 FQNEAQ (reference sequence). The CDR3 DNA follows: TGTGCCAGCAGCTTAGGCGGGACAGAGTACTATGGCTACACCTTC. Translating gives CASSLGGTEYYGYTF.

This chain joins TRBV2 and TRBJ2-1; maybe TRBD2 (6 bases). V was clipped by 8 bases and J by 4 bases, with 12 bases between them. The CDR3 length is 13 residues. The V gene's germline CDR1 is SNHLY and CDR2 FYNNEI. The CDR3 nucleotides are TGTGCCAGCTCTAGCGAGTCGTACAATGAGCAGTTCTTC. Protein: CASSSESYNEQFF.

This chain links TRBV5-1 with TRBJ1-6; no clear D. V gave up 4 bases and J gave up 10 bases, with 15 bases separating them. The CDR3 covers 14 residues. From germline, CDR1 is SGHRS and CDR2 YFSETQ. Here the CDR3 DNA reads TGCGCCAGCAGCCTCGCGGTGAGAGACTCACCCCTCCACTTT. It codes for CASSLAVRDSPLHF.

The genes are TRBV18 and TRBJ2-2; 7 bases fit TRBD1. This CDR3 spans 14 amino acids. V lost 3 bases, J lost 4 bases, and 2 bases stayed unmatched. Germline CDR1 KGHSH, CDR2 LQKENI. The CDR3 region has the DNA TGTGCCAGCTCACCGACAGGGCGCACCGGGGAGCTGTTTTTT. Amino acid sequence: CASSPTGRTGELFF.

The J gene is TRBJ1-6, the V gene TRBV2; D gene unclear. Trimming left V 8 bases short and J 4 bases short, with 12 bases between. Germline CDR1 SNHLY, CDR2 FYNNEI. CDR3 length: 14 amino acids. The CDR3 DNA is TGTGCCAGCGTTAAAGATCGGTATAATTCACCCCTCCACTTT. It specifies CASVKDRYNSPLHF.

CDR3 amino acids: CASINRSSGRFWSETQYF. CDR3 sequence (DNA): TGTGCCAGCATCAACCGGTCTAGCGGGAGATTTTGGTCGGAGACCCAGTACTTC. The chain recombines TRBV28 with TRBJ2-5, with 10 bases matching TRBD2. CDR3 length: 18 amino acids. Germline loops: CDR1 MDHEN, CDR2 SYDVKM. Trimming took 7 bases from V and 5 from J; bases not matched to a gene: 19.

The chain carries TRBV27 and TRBJ2-7; maybe TRBD1 (5 bases). The CDR3 length is 15 residues. Germline lookup yields CDR1 MNHEY and CDR2 SMNVEV (reference sequence). V was shortened by 1 base and J by 2 bases, with 12 bases between the two germline ends. The CDR3 here is CASSLFTGRPYEQYF. Here the CDR3 DNA reads TGTGCCAGCAGTTTATTCACAGGACGGCCCTACGAGCAGTACTTC.

The V and J genes are TRBV9 and TRBJ1-2; possibly TRBD1 for D (5 bases). The CDR3 is 15 residues long. CDR1 and CDR2 from the germline V gene are SGDLS and YYNGEE. Trimming removed 0 bases from V and 3 bases from J, with 12 bases in between. CDR3 amino acids: CASSVVPQGDYGYTF. For the CDR3, the DNA is TGTGCCAGCAGCGTAGTCCCCCAGGGTGACTATGGCTACACCTTC.

V is TRBV27 and J is TRBJ2-1; 7 bases map to TRBD1. The V and J ends lost 4 bases and 8 bases, in that order; junction bases with no gene match: 8. The CDR3 is 14 residues long. CDR1 and CDR2 from the germline V gene are MNHEY and SMNVEV (reference sequence). CDR3 region: CASSYHRGTDEQFF. Here the CDR3 DNA reads TGTGCCAGCAGTTACCACAGGGGAACGGATGAGCAGTTCTTC.

V and J are TRBV18 and TRBJ2-2; 10 nucleotides match TRBD2. Germline values: CDR1 KGHSH, CDR2 LQKENI. V trimming: 6 bases; J trimming: 8 bases; junction bases outside the gene matches: 6. The CDR3 has 14 amino acids. The CDR3 nucleotides read TGTGCCAGCTCGGCTAGCGGGAGAGGAGGGGAGCTGTTTTTT. Its translation is CASSASGRGGELFF.

This sequence joins TRBV11-2 and TRBJ1-2, with TRBD1 matching over 7 bases. The CDR3 runs 14 residues. Germline trimming cut 5 bases from V and 4 bases from J; bases unmatched to any gene: 7. CDR1 is SGHAT and CDR2 is FQNNGV in the germline V gene. The CDR3 sequence is CASSGRGPSYGYTF. DNA of the CDR3: TGTGCCAGCAGCGGAAGGGGGCCGAGCTATGGCTACACCTTC. Looking up the rest from reference TRBV11-2 and TRBJ1-2 gives the full variable domain: EAGVAQSPRYKIIEKRQSVAFWCNPISGHATLYWYQQILGQGPKLLIQFQNNGVVDDSQLPKDRFSAERLKGVDSTLKIQPAKLEDSAVYLCASSGRGPSYGYTFGSGTRLTVV.

This rearrangement joins TRBV19 to TRBJ2-1; the D gene is possibly TRBD1 (6 bases). Trimming took off 7 bases at V and 10 bases at J, with 20 bases between the two ends. The CDR3 consists of 14 residues. Per the germline V gene, CDR1 is LNHDA and CDR2 is SQIVND (reference sequence). The CDR3 reads CASTIPGHSGEQFF. In DNA, the CDR3 is TGTGCCAGTACCATACCGGGACACTCAGGGGAGCAGTTCTTC.

This clone is large in the sample. V gene TRBV5-6 combines with J gene TRBJ2-3, with D unclear. Trimming took off 2 bases at V and 3 bases at J, with 7 bases between the two ends. CDR3 length: 13 residues. The germline CDR1 and CDR2 sequences are SGHDT and YYEEEE. The CDR3 nucleotides read TGTGCCAGCAGCTTTCCGAGTACAGATACGCAGTATTTT. It codes for CASSFPSTDTQYF.

The chain combines TRBV10-2 with TRBJ2-1; 7 bases match TRBD2. The CDR3 has 15 residues. J lost 5 bases, V lost 1 base, and 5 bases had no gene match. Germline V gene sequence: CDR1 WSHSY, CDR2 SAAADI. The CDR3 spells CASSEWGTKDNEQFF. The CDR3 DNA reads as TGCGCCAGCAGTGAGTGGGGGACTAAAGACAATGAGCAGTTCTTC.

The V call is TRBV6-5, the J call TRBJ1-5, with no clear D. Germline CDR1 is MNHEY and CDR2 is SVGAGI. The CDR3 totals 14 residues. The germline V and J ends were trimmed by 5 bases and 2 bases, with 10 bases remaining between them. The CDR3 nucleotides are TGTGCCAGCAGTGCTACCGCGGGCAATCAGCCCCAGCATTTT. Translation gives CASSATAGNQPQHF.

The chain employs TRBV10-3 and TRBJ2-1; 12 positions match TRBD2. Germline lookup yields CDR1 ENHRY and CDR2 SYGVKD. V gave up 8 bases and J gave up 8 bases; unmatched junction bases: 16. This CDR3 is built from 17 residues. This CDR3 reads CAIVGELGLAGNHEQFF. The DNA for the CDR3 is TGTGCCATCGTGGGGGAGCTGGGACTAGCGGGTAATCATGAGCAGTTCTTC.

This rearrangement joins TRBV9 to TRBJ2-1; D may be TRBD2 (5 bases). Trimming took 1 base from V and 1 from J, leaving 12 bases between them. CDR3 length: 16 residues. Germline V CDR1 and CDR2: SGDLS, YYNGEE. Written as DNA, the CDR3 is TGTGCCAGCAGCGTAAATAGCGCAACATCCTACAATGAGCAGTTCTTC. It specifies CASSVNSATSYNEQFF.